This entry lists 20 T cell receptor beta chains sequenced from one sample in a study of lymphopenia after photon versus proton radiotherapy. Sequencing used immunoSEQ multiplex PCR; TCRdb keeps in-frame clones, though not all of them. The sample comprises around 64,000 clones, around 92% of which are singletons, and roughly 2.3% rests with the top ten. The specimen was peripheral blood, collected from a patient treated with photon-based radiotherapy. Every receptor here comes from a woman aged 40 to 50 with cholangiocarcinoma.

The V call is TRBV6-5, the J call TRBJ2-5, with D tentatively TRBD1 (6 bases). Germline V gene data show CDR1 as MNHEY and CDR2 as SVGAGI. This CDR3 contains 14 residues. The V and J ends lost 5 bases and 7 bases respectively, with 17 bases between them. The CDR3 loop is CASSQTGSWGTQYF. CDR3 coding DNA: TGTGCCAGCAGTCAAACAGGGAGCTGGGGGACCCAGTACTTC.

CDR3 residues: CASSYWTDNSPLHF. The CDR3 DNA reads as TGTGCCAGCAGTTACTGGACAGACAATTCACCCCTCCACTTT. The V gene is TRBV6-5, the J gene TRBJ1-6, with a tentative D call TRBD1 (6 bases). The CDR3 is 14 amino acids. Per germline, CDR1 MNHEY and CDR2 SVGAGI. Trimming took 1 base from V and 7 from J, leaving 8 bases between them.

This rearrangement joins TRBV2 to TRBJ2-5; 11 bases agree with TRBD2. Germline lookup yields CDR1 SNHLY and CDR2 FYNNEI. V gave up 7 bases and J gave up 5 bases; unmatched junction bases: 15. The CDR3 loop spans 17 amino acids. The CDR3 protein is CASKIYLLAGESETQYF. The CDR3 coding sequence is TGTGCCAGCAAAATATACCTACTAGCGGGAGAGTCCGAGACCCAGTACTTC.

This rearrangement joins TRBV28 to TRBJ1-6; D possibly corresponds to TRBD1 (5 bases). This CDR3 region has 14 residues. Germline-derived CDR1 and CDR2 are MDHEN and SYDVKM. Deletions cut 5 bases from V and 12 bases from J, with 17 bases between. CDR3 region: CASSGGTSGGPLHF. The CDR3 DNA is TGTGCCAGCAGTGGGGGGACGTCCGGCGGACCCCTCCACTTT.

This chain links TRBV6-1 with TRBJ2-2, with 8 bases that match TRBD2. V lost 10 bases and J lost 0; bases outside the gene matches: 7. The CDR3 covers 15 residues. Germline CDR1 and CDR2: MNHNS and SASEGT. Written as DNA, the CDR3 is TGTGCCACCGGGGGGGCCGGACCGAACACCGGGGAGCTGTTTTTT. Protein sequence: CATGGAGPNTGELFF.

The chain employs TRBV28 and TRBJ2-7; tentatively, D is TRBD2 (6 bases). Between the trimmed V and J ends, which lost 8 bases and 0 bases, there was a span of 11 bases. From germline, CDR1 is MDHEN and CDR2 SYDVKM. The CDR3 sequence is 13 residues long. Here the CDR3 DNA reads TGTGCCAGCCGAGGGGACTTCTCCTACGAGCAGTACTTC. Its translation is CASRGDFSYEQYF.

The rearrangement links TRBV18 to TRBJ1-2; the match to TRBD1 covers 7 bases. Trimming cost V 2 bases and J 5 bases; bases outside gene matches: 5. Per germline, CDR1 KGHSH and CDR2 LQKENI. The CDR3 sequence is 14 residues long. The CDR3 DNA reads TGTGCCAGCTCACCAGTGGGACAGCCTTATGGCTACACCTTC. Translation: CASSPVGQPYGYTF.

The chain employs TRBV27 and TRBJ2-7; D is perhaps TRBD1 (6 bases). V was pared by 8 bases and J by 6 bases, with 11 bases between. In germline, CDR1 is MNHEY, CDR2 SMNVEV (reference sequence). The CDR3 spans 11 residues. The CDR3 DNA is TGTGCCAGCTCTCAGGGGTCCGAGCAGTACTTC. It is translated as CASSQGSEQYF.

The chain uses TRBV7-9 and TRBJ2-3, with D possibly TRBD2 on 6 matching bases. Germline V gene lookup returns CDR1 SEHNR and CDR2 FQNEAQ (reference sequence). The CDR3 length is 14 residues. Trimming stripped 1 base from V and 5 bases from J, with 10 bases between. CDR3 protein: CASSLEGRGDTQYF. The CDR3 DNA is TGTGCCAGCAGCTTAGAAGGGCGGGGAGATACGCAGTATTTT.

The chain has TRBV4-2 and TRBJ2-1; 7 bases match TRBD2. Looked up from germline, CDR1 is LGHNA and CDR2 is YNFKEQ. Trimming at V came to 1 base and at J to 4 bases, leaving 10 bases not matched to a gene. The CDR3 consists of 17 residues. The CDR3 spells CASSQGWTGGGYNEQFF. Here the CDR3 DNA reads TGTGCCAGCAGCCAAGGGTGGACGGGAGGAGGGTACAATGAGCAGTTCTTC.

The chain links TRBV5-1 to TRBJ2-7; D is perhaps TRBD2 (5 bases). The V gene's germline CDR1 is SGHRS and CDR2 YFSETQ. This CDR3 comprises 13 residues. V lost 5 bases and J 6 bases, leaving 15 bases between the germline ends. The CDR3 DNA reads TGCGCCAGCAGGGACTCGGCGTCGGGCGAGCAGTACTTC. It encodes CASRDSASGEQYF.

This chain joins TRBV15 and TRBJ1-5; possible D gene TRBD1, 5 bases. Germline V gene sequence: CDR1 LNHNV, CDR2 YYDKDF (reference sequence). The ends were cut back, 1 base at V and 3 bases at J, with 13 bases in the middle. The CDR3 covers 16 residues. The CDR3 reads CATSRGWGGNNQPQHF. CDR3 DNA sequence: TGTGCCACCAGCAGAGGGTGGGGGGGGAACAATCAGCCCCAGCATTTT.

The gene calls are TRBV5-1 and TRBJ1-5, with 9 bases that match TRBD1. The trim removed 3 bases at V and 0 bases at J, leaving 19 bases unmatched. CDR1 and CDR2 (germline): SGHRS, YFSETQ. There are 21 residues in the CDR3. The chain's CDR3 is CASSWDRARFLNTDSNQPQHF. The CDR3 DNA is TGCGCCAGCAGCTGGGACAGGGCGCGGTTTCTAAATACGGATAGCAATCAGCCCCAGCATTTT. Full variable domain (remainder filled in from reference TRBV5-1 and TRBJ1-5): KAGVTQTPRYLIKTRGQQVTLSCSPISGHRSVSWYQQTPGQGLQFLFEYFSETQRNKGNFPGRFSGRQFSNSRSEMNVSTLELGDSALYLCASSWDRARFLNTDSNQPQHFGDGTRLSIL.

The chain links TRBV6-5 to TRBJ1-1; D may be TRBD1 (5 bases). The germline V gene encodes CDR1 MNHEY and CDR2 SVGAGI. This CDR3 region has 14 residues. V was pared by 6 bases and J by 0 bases, with 11 bases between. CDR3 DNA sequence: TGTGCCAGCAGCCGGTGGGGGATGAACACTGAAGCTTTCTTT. Protein sequence: CASSRWGMNTEAFF.

This chain uses TRBV6-1 with TRBJ1-6; D possibly corresponds to TRBD1 (5 bases). There are 14 residues in the CDR3. Germline CDR1 MNHNS, CDR2 SASEGT. V lost 3 bases to trimming and J lost 7 bases, with 10 bases between them. DNA of the CDR3: TGTGCCAGCAGTGAGAGGGACGGCAATTCACCCCTCCACTTT. As protein: CASSERDGNSPLHF.

The CDR3 region is CASHLEGRYGYTF. CDR3 coding DNA: TGTGCCAGCCATTTAGAAGGTCGTTATGGCTACACCTTC. The chain recombines TRBV7-2 with TRBJ1-2; D call uncertain. Between the trimmed V and J ends, which lost 8 bases and 5 bases, there was a span of 15 bases. Germline V gives CDR1 SGHTA, CDR2 FQGNSA. The CDR3 covers 13 residues.

The chain links TRBV10-3 to TRBJ1-5; a possible D gene is TRBD1 (5 bases). Germline V gene data show CDR1 as ENHRY and CDR2 as SYGVKD. The CDR3 covers 13 residues. The germline V and J ends were trimmed by 10 bases and 3 bases, with 13 bases remaining between them. For the CDR3, the DNA is TGTGCCACCCAAAAACAGGCCAATCAGCCCCAGCATTTT. This encodes CATQKQANQPQHF.

The J gene is TRBJ1-1, the V gene TRBV7-8; 10 bases agree with TRBD1. The CDR3 length is 19 residues. V lost 7 bases to trimming and J lost 5 bases; unmatched junction nucleotides: 22. Per the germline V gene, CDR1 is SGHVS and CDR2 is FQNEAQ. CDR3 nucleotide sequence: TGTGCCAGCACCTTTTCCGGGACAGGGGTTTTGGGCCGAGAAACTGAAGCTTTCTTT. Protein product: CASTFSGTGVLGRETEAFF. Using reference TRBV7-8 and TRBJ1-1 for the parts outside the CDR3, the full variable domain is GAGVSQSPRYKVAKRGQDVALRCDPISGHVSLFWYQQALGQGPEFLTYFQNEAQLDKSGLPSDRFFAERPEGSVSTLKIQRTQQEDSAVYLCASTFSGTGVLGRETEAFFGQGTRLTVV.

The chain uses TRBV5-1 and TRBJ2-5, with a weak D call TRBD1 (6 bases). Germline V gene lookup returns CDR1 SGHRS and CDR2 YFSETQ. The CDR3 contains 14 residues. V was cut by 4 bases and J by 4 bases, with 14 bases left in between. The CDR3 region has the DNA TGCGCCAGCAGCCCGGCAGGGGTGGCAGAGACCCAGTACTTC. Translated, it gives CASSPAGVAETQYF.

J is TRBJ2-7 and V is TRBV6-1; tentative D call: TRBD1 (5 bases). V was clipped by 4 bases and J by 4 bases, with 14 bases between them. CDR3 length: 14 residues. The germline CDR1 and CDR2 sequences are MNHNS and SASEGT. The CDR3 bases are TGTGCCAGCAGTGGCCCATCAGGGCTATACGAGCAGTACTTC. This sequence encodes CASSGPSGLYEQYF.